This record concerns one TCR beta chain sequence. In the original analysis: Amplification of reference gene primers provided the estimated nucleated cell counts. The repertoire was sequenced with immunoSEQ multiplex PCR; TCRdb's copy has only in-frame clones and lacks some. V, J and clone size reflect that table, while D and trimming were determined from the DNA. Among some 60,000 clones, approximately 90% were seen once, and the ten largest hold less than 2%. The germline V and J ends were trimmed by 3 bases and 2 bases, with 17 bases remaining between them. CDR3 length equals 16 residues. The germline V gene encodes CDR1 MNHEY and CDR2 SVGEGT. This specimen comes from a study of blood T cell repertoires in COVID-19. At the level of the study: COVID-19 samples collected from the United States, Italy and Spain covered acute and convalescent phases. T cells, B-cell-depleted T cells, or PBMCs provided the cDNA or gDNA that served as material.

Input material: peripheral blood. The receptor comes from a human donor in a cohort sampled during active COVID-19. V is TRBV6-2 or TRBV6-3 and J is TRBJ2-7; D may be TRBD2 (6 bases). CDR3 bases: TGTGCCAGCAGTTATAGGGGAGGCCCGAGACCCTACGAGCAGTACTTC. It specifies CASSYRGGPRPYEQYF.